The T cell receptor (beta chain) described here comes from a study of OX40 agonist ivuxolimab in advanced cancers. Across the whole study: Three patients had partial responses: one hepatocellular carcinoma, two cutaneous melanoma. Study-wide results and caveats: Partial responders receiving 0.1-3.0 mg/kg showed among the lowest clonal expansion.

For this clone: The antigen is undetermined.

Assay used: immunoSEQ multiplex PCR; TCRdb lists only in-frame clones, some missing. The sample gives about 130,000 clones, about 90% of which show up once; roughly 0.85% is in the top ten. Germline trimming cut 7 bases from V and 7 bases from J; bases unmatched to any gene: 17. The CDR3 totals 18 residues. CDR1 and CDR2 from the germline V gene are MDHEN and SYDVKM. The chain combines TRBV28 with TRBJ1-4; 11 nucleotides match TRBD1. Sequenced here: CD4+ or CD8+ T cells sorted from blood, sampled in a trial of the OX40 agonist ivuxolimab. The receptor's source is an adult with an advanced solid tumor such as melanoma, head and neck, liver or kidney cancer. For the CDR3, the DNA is TGTGCCAGCAAAATACCGGGACAGGGGGTTATCGGCGGTGAAAAACTGTTTTTT. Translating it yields CASKIPGQGVIGGEKLFF.